The rows below give T cell receptor beta chains drawn from one sample of a study of blood T cell repertoires in COVID-19. The assay was immunoSEQ multiplex PCR, and TCRdb's table has in-frame clones only and misses some. This table holds approximately 70,000 clones, 75% to 85% found once. Sequencing used peripheral blood. The receptor source for this set is a man between 65 and 79 years old who had recovered from COVID-19. Each CDR3 is given with its conserved first and last residue. The order of the fields is V gene, D gene, clone size, J gene, CDR3 protein, CDR3 DNA. D genes are given only for firm matches. Size values are once, few and many counts, or a class for expanded clones, and some rows have none.

v_gene: TRBV27; d_gene: NA; abundance: NA; j_gene: TRBJ1-1; CDR3aa: CASSSPRQLMNTEAFF; CDR3nt: TGTGCCAGCAGTTCCCCTAGACAGCTCATGAACACTGAAGCTTTCTTT
v_gene: TRBV5-1; d_gene: TRBD1; abundance: NA; j_gene: TRBJ1-5; CDR3aa: CASSLDGTVDQPQHF; CDR3nt: TGCGCCAGCAGCTTGGACGGGACAGTGGATCAGCCCCAGCATTTT
v_gene: TRBV6-2/TRBV6-3; d_gene: NA; abundance: NA; j_gene: TRBJ2-1; CDR3aa: CASSYQRGPGDEQFF; CDR3nt: TGTGCCAGCAGTTATCAACGTGGCCCCGGGGATGAGCAGTTCTTC
v_gene: TRBV20-1; d_gene: TRBD2; abundance: NA; j_gene: TRBJ2-3; CDR3aa: CSASVRGGATDTQYF; CDR3nt: TGCAGTGCTAGTGTTCGGGGGGGAGCCACAGATACGCAGTATTTT
v_gene: TRBV7-2; d_gene: TRBD2; abundance: NA; j_gene: TRBJ2-2; CDR3aa: CASSFLAGSTGELFF; CDR3nt: TGTGCCAGCAGCTTTCTAGCGGGAAGCACCGGGGAGCTGTTTTTT
v_gene: TRBV30; d_gene: NA; abundance: NA; j_gene: TRBJ2-2; CDR3aa: CAWRPVVWAGRTGELFF; CDR3nt: TGTGCCTGGAGGCCTGTTGTTTGGGCAGGGAGGACCGGGGAGCTGTTTTTT
v_gene: TRBV7-2; d_gene: TRBD2; abundance: NA; j_gene: TRBJ2-2; CDR3aa: CASSLPRTSGKLELFF; CDR3nt: TGTGCCAGCAGCTTACCACGGACTAGCGGGAAGCTAGAGCTGTTTTTT
v_gene: TRBV11-2; d_gene: NA; abundance: NA; j_gene: TRBJ2-1; CDR3aa: CASSGTGTFNEQFF; CDR3nt: TGTGCCAGCAGCGGGACCGGGACATTTAATGAGCAGTTCTTC
v_gene: TRBV11-2; d_gene: TRBD2; abundance: NA; j_gene: TRBJ2-7; CDR3aa: CASSLGRLAGGIYEQYF; CDR3nt: TGTGCCAGCAGCTTGGGTCGACTAGCGGGAGGTATATACGAGCAGTACTTC
v_gene: TRBV7-2; d_gene: NA; abundance: once; j_gene: TRBJ2-7; CDR3aa: CASSSDEGRSYEQYF; CDR3nt: TGTGCCAGCAGCTCTGATGAGGGCCGGTCCTACGAGCAGTACTTC
v_gene: TRBV7-2; d_gene: TRBD2; abundance: NA; j_gene: TRBJ2-7; CDR3aa: CASSLEGVAGYEQYF; CDR3nt: TGTGCCAGCAGCTTAGAAGGGGTAGCGGGGTACGAGCAGTACTTC
v_gene: TRBV18; d_gene: NA; abundance: NA; j_gene: TRBJ2-7; CDR3aa: CAGSLGLTTYEQYF; CDR3nt: TGTGCCGGCTCGCTGGGCCTTACGACCTACGAGCAGTACTTC
v_gene: TRBV7-2; d_gene: NA; abundance: once; j_gene: TRBJ2-5; CDR3aa: CASSSPARDTQETQYF; CDR3nt: TGTGCCAGCAGCTCTCCAGCCCGGGACACCCAAGAGACCCAGTACTTC
v_gene: TRBV30; d_gene: TRBD2; abundance: once; j_gene: TRBJ2-5; CDR3aa: CAWSEKGTSGAETQYF; CDR3nt: TGTGCCTGGAGTGAAAAGGGGACTAGCGGGGCGGAGACCCAGTACTTC
v_gene: TRBV30; d_gene: TRBD1; abundance: NA; j_gene: TRBJ2-7; CDR3aa: CAWRTPGGYEQYF; CDR3nt: TGTGCCTGGAGGACCCCAGGGGGCTACGAGCAGTACTTC
v_gene: TRBV5-6; d_gene: NA; abundance: NA; j_gene: TRBJ1-1; CDR3aa: CASTWRGNREAFF; CDR3nt: TGTGCCAGCACCTGGCGCGGAAACAGGGAAGCTTTCTTT
v_gene: TRBV6-5; d_gene: NA; abundance: NA; j_gene: TRBJ1-6; CDR3aa: CASSQTGTDNSPLHF; CDR3nt: TGTGCCAGCAGCCAGACCGGGACTGATAATTCACCCCTCCACTTT
v_gene: TRBV18; d_gene: NA; abundance: NA; j_gene: TRBJ2-1; CDR3aa: CASSPQDSSYNEQFF; CDR3nt: TGTGCCAGCTCACCCCAGGACAGCTCCTACAATGAGCAGTTCTTC
v_gene: TRBV9; d_gene: NA; abundance: NA; j_gene: TRBJ2-1; CDR3aa: CASSVLGDYNEQFF; CDR3nt: TGTGCCAGCAGCGTATTAGGGGATTACAATGAGCAGTTCTTC
v_gene: TRBV9; d_gene: NA; abundance: few; j_gene: TRBJ1-4; CDR3aa: CASSGLNREKLFF; CDR3nt: TGTGCCAGCAGCGGTCTTAACAGGGAAAAACTGTTTTTT
v_gene: TRBV2; d_gene: TRBD1; abundance: NA; j_gene: TRBJ2-7; CDR3aa: CASSGTGVSVYEQYF; CDR3nt: TGTGCCAGCAGTGGGACAGGGGTTTCAGTTTACGAGCAGTACTTC
v_gene: TRBV27; d_gene: NA; abundance: NA; j_gene: TRBJ1-6; CDR3aa: CASSLRSANSPLHF; CDR3nt: TGTGCCAGCAGTTTGAGGTCTGCCAATTCACCCCTCCACTTT
v_gene: TRBV5-1; d_gene: NA; abundance: NA; j_gene: TRBJ2-7; CDR3aa: CASSSTRNGAGLNEQYF; CDR3nt: TGCGCCAGCAGCTCGACGCGTAACGGAGCAGGGTTGAACGAGCAGTACTTC
v_gene: TRBV5-8; d_gene: TRBD1; abundance: NA; j_gene: TRBJ1-5; CDR3aa: CASSRRQGAQPQHF; CDR3nt: TGTGCCAGCAGCCGTAGACAGGGAGCTCAGCCCCAGCATTTT
v_gene: TRBV3-1/TRBV3-2; d_gene: TRBD1; abundance: once; j_gene: TRBJ2-1; CDR3aa: CASSLNRGAYNEQFF; CDR3nt: TGTGCCAGCAGCCTTAACAGGGGCGCATACAATGAGCAGTTCTTC
v_gene: TRBV5-1; d_gene: NA; abundance: once; j_gene: TRBJ1-5; CDR3aa: CASSLDGGNNQPQHF; CDR3nt: TGCGCCAGCAGCTTGGACGGGGGAAACAATCAGCCCCAGCATTTT
v_gene: TRBV7-9; d_gene: TRBD1; abundance: few; j_gene: TRBJ2-5; CDR3aa: CASSLLTGGETQYF; CDR3nt: TGTGCCAGCAGCCTATTGACAGGGGGAGAGACCCAGTACTTC
v_gene: TRBV19; d_gene: TRBD1; abundance: once; j_gene: TRBJ2-1; CDR3aa: CASRRTGENNEQFF; CDR3nt: TGTGCCAGCAGGCGGACAGGGGAGAACAATGAGCAGTTCTTC
v_gene: TRBV29-1; d_gene: TRBD1; abundance: NA; j_gene: TRBJ2-3; CDR3aa: CSVAVAGGEDTQYF; CDR3nt: TGCAGCGTTGCGGTGGCAGGGGGCGAAGATACGCAGTATTTT
v_gene: TRBV10-1; d_gene: NA; abundance: NA; j_gene: TRBJ2-3; CDR3aa: CASSSAAQDTQYF; CDR3nt: TGCGCCAGCAGTAGTGCCGCACAAGATACGCAGTATTTT
v_gene: TRBV19; d_gene: TRBD1; abundance: NA; j_gene: TRBJ1-5; CDR3aa: CASSIQGAGFGNQPQHF; CDR3nt: TGTGCCAGTAGTATTCAGGGGGCCGGCTTTGGGAATCAGCCCCAGCATTTT
v_gene: TRBV10-2; d_gene: NA; abundance: NA; j_gene: TRBJ2-1; CDR3aa: CASSPRGRDNEQFF; CDR3nt: TGCGCCAGCAGTCCGCGGGGTAGGGACAATGAGCAGTTCTTC
v_gene: TRBV7-7; d_gene: TRBD2; abundance: few; j_gene: TRBJ2-5; CDR3aa: CASSLRLAGEGETQYF; CDR3nt: TGTGCCAGCAGCCTAAGACTAGCGGGGGAGGGGGAGACCCAGTACTTC
v_gene: TRBV2; d_gene: TRBD1; abundance: NA; j_gene: TRBJ2-3; CDR3aa: CASSLLTGGGTDTQYF; CDR3nt: TGTGCCAGCAGTCTGCTAACAGGGGGTGGCACAGATACGCAGTATTTT
v_gene: TRBV3-1/TRBV3-2; d_gene: NA; abundance: once; j_gene: TRBJ2-3; CDR3aa: CASSQSRGSDTQYF; CDR3nt: TGTGCCAGCAGCCAAAGCAGGGGCTCAGATACGCAGTATTTT
v_gene: TRBV6-5; d_gene: TRBD1; abundance: NA; j_gene: TRBJ2-1; CDR3aa: CASSPGGTGLNEQFF; CDR3nt: TGTGCCAGCAGTCCTGGCGGGACAGGGCTAAATGAGCAGTTCTTC
v_gene: TRBV27; d_gene: NA; abundance: NA; j_gene: TRBJ1-2; CDR3aa: CASSLMNQGNNYGYTF; CDR3nt: TGTGCCAGCAGTTTAATGAATCAGGGCAATAACTATGGCTACACCTTC
v_gene: TRBV21-1; d_gene: NA; abundance: once; j_gene: TRBJ2-5; CDR3aa: CASSKEGDYQETQYF; CDR3nt: TGTGCCAGCAGCAAAGAAGGGGACTACCAAGAGACCCAGTACTTC
v_gene: TRBV18; d_gene: TRBD2; abundance: NA; j_gene: TRBJ2-1; CDR3aa: CASSRTSGSSYNEQFF; CDR3nt: TGTGCCAGCTCCCGGACTAGCGGGAGCTCCTACAATGAGCAGTTCTTC
v_gene: TRBV7-2; d_gene: TRBD2; abundance: NA; j_gene: TRBJ2-2; CDR3aa: CASSLGGGPGTGELFF; CDR3nt: TGTGCCAGCAGCTTAGGCGGGGGGCCTGGCACCGGGGAGCTGTTTTTT
v_gene: TRBV29-1; d_gene: NA; abundance: NA; j_gene: TRBJ1-1; CDR3aa: CSVDQGITEAFF; CDR3nt: TGCAGCGTTGACCAGGGCATCACTGAAGCTTTCTTT
v_gene: TRBV19; d_gene: TRBD1; abundance: NA; j_gene: TRBJ1-4; CDR3aa: CASRERQGAFNEKLFF; CDR3nt: TGTGCCAGTAGGGAGCGGCAGGGGGCGTTTAATGAAAAACTGTTTTTT
v_gene: TRBV7-6; d_gene: NA; abundance: few; j_gene: TRBJ1-6; CDR3aa: CASSFGNANSPLHF; CDR3nt: TGTGCCAGCAGCTTCGGGAACGCAAATTCACCCCTCCACTTT
v_gene: TRBV2; d_gene: TRBD2; abundance: NA; j_gene: TRBJ2-1; CDR3aa: CASSARSGRAINEQFF; CDR3nt: TGTGCCAGCAGCGCGCGTAGCGGGAGGGCCATCAATGAGCAGTTCTTC
v_gene: TRBV15; d_gene: NA; abundance: NA; j_gene: TRBJ2-1; CDR3aa: CATSREVTMPNEQFF; CDR3nt: TGTGCCACCAGCAGGGAGGTGACAATGCCCAATGAGCAGTTCTTC
v_gene: TRBV19; d_gene: TRBD1; abundance: NA; j_gene: TRBJ1-5; CDR3aa: CASSATGLNQPQHF; CDR3nt: TGTGCCAGTAGTGCGACAGGGCTCAATCAGCCCCAGCATTTT
v_gene: TRBV6-2/TRBV6-3; d_gene: TRBD2; abundance: NA; j_gene: TRBJ2-7; CDR3aa: CASSLRHLGTSGPYEQYF; CDR3nt: TGTGCCAGCAGTCTCAGGCACCTTGGGACTAGCGGACCCTACGAGCAGTACTTC
v_gene: TRBV5-1; d_gene: NA; abundance: NA; j_gene: TRBJ2-2; CDR3aa: CASSFPLGGVNTGELFF; CDR3nt: TGCGCCAGCAGCTTCCCCCTGGGGGGTGTCAACACCGGGGAGCTGTTTTTT
v_gene: TRBV6-5; d_gene: TRBD1; abundance: NA; j_gene: TRBJ2-7; CDR3aa: CASSHRGPLDEQYF; CDR3nt: TGTGCCAGCAGTCACAGGGGGCCCCTGGACGAGCAGTACTTC
v_gene: TRBV10-3; d_gene: TRBD2; abundance: NA; j_gene: TRBJ2-3; CDR3aa: CAINPGLAADTQYF; CDR3nt: TGTGCCATCAATCCGGGACTAGCAGCAGATACGCAGTATTTT
v_gene: TRBV5-4; d_gene: TRBD2; abundance: NA; j_gene: TRBJ2-3; CDR3aa: CASKGTSGRLGTDTQYF; CDR3nt: TGTGCCAGCAAGGGGACTAGCGGGAGGCTGGGGACAGATACGCAGTATTTT
v_gene: TRBV6-2/TRBV6-3; d_gene: TRBD1; abundance: NA; j_gene: TRBJ2-7; CDR3aa: CASSAPRQGVYEQYF; CDR3nt: TGTGCCAGCAGTGCCCCCCGACAGGGGGTTTACGAGCAGTACTTC
v_gene: TRBV7-9; d_gene: NA; abundance: few; j_gene: TRBJ1-3; CDR3aa: CASSFRQGVDTIYF; CDR3nt: TGTGCCAGCAGCTTCCGGCAGGGCGTGGACACCATATATTTT
v_gene: TRBV6-1; d_gene: TRBD1; abundance: NA; j_gene: TRBJ1-6; CDR3aa: CASSDTGVYSPLHF; CDR3nt: TGTGCCAGCAGTGACACAGGGGTCTATTCACCCCTCCACTTT
v_gene: TRBV27; d_gene: TRBD1; abundance: NA; j_gene: TRBJ1-1; CDR3aa: CASSLRGQGTEAFF; CDR3nt: TGTGCCAGCAGTTTAAGAGGACAGGGAACTGAAGCTTTCTTT
v_gene: TRBV7-9; d_gene: NA; abundance: NA; j_gene: TRBJ1-2; CDR3aa: CASSLDGDRGYGYTF; CDR3nt: TGTGCCAGCAGCTTAGATGGGGATAGGGGCTATGGCTACACCTTC
v_gene: TRBV28; d_gene: TRBD2; abundance: NA; j_gene: TRBJ2-1; CDR3aa: CASSSLAGAYNEQFF; CDR3nt: TGTGCCAGCAGTTCCCTAGCGGGCGCCTACAATGAGCAGTTCTTC
v_gene: TRBV30; d_gene: NA; abundance: once; j_gene: TRBJ1-1; CDR3aa: CAWSFYGQQAFF; CDR3nt: TGTGCCTGGAGTTTTTATGGGCAGCAAGCTTTCTTT
v_gene: TRBV19; d_gene: NA; abundance: NA; j_gene: TRBJ1-6; CDR3aa: CASSSQGNSPLHF; CDR3nt: TGTGCCAGTAGTAGTCAGGGAAATTCACCCCTCCACTTT
v_gene: TRBV6-2/TRBV6-3; d_gene: TRBD2; abundance: NA; j_gene: TRBJ2-3; CDR3aa: CASSSHSGGEDTQYF; CDR3nt: TGTGCCAGCAGTTCCCACAGCGGGGGAGAAGATACGCAGTATTTT